The sequence of this TCR beta chain was determined in a study of blood T cell repertoires in COVID-19. Overall study: PBMCs, B-cell-depleted T cells, or T cells were the source of the cDNA or gDNA that made up the material.

Patients from Seattle were sampled longitudinally, starting during active infection. CDR3 length: 14 amino acids. Per the germline V gene, CDR1 is MNHEY and CDR2 is SVGAGI. The ends were cut back, 9 bases at V and 7 bases at J, with 16 bases in the middle. This table comes from immunoSEQ multiplex PCR, and its TCRdb copy is limited to in-frame clones, with some not included. The data show 300,000 to 400,000 clones, around 86% seen once. The clonotype comes from a woman aged 50 to 60 with COVID-19, enrolled during active disease. Material for sequencing was peripheral blood. The chain recombines TRBV6-5 with TRBJ1-6; no reliable D call. This chain's CDR3 is CARNDLRENSPLHF. CDR3 coding DNA: TGTGCCAGGAACGACCTTAGGGAGAATTCACCCCTCCACTTT.